This is a list of T cell receptor beta chains from one sample in a study of T cell responses to AZD1222 COVID-19 vaccine. Sequenced by immunoSEQ multiplex PCR; TCRdb stores in-frame clones only, minus some. Of approximately 150,000 clones listed, approximately 90% are singletons. The specimen comprised peripheral blood, sampled 28 days after the second AZD1222 dose. These receptors came from an adult who received the AZD1222 COVID-19 vaccine. The CDR3 runs from the conserved cysteine through the conserved F or W. A D gene is named only where the DNA matches it firmly. Clone size is stated in some rows and not others, as once, few, many or a class when expanded.

CDR3aa,CDR3nt,j_gene,d_gene,abundance,v_gene
CASSLARTAAQREDEQYF,TGTGCCAGCAGCTTAGCTCGGACAGCTGCCCAGCGGGAGGACGAGCAGTACTTC,TRBJ2-7,TRBD2,NA,TRBV7-9
CASTLSGQGRNEQFF,TGTGCCAGCACTCTTTCGGGACAGGGGCGCAATGAGCAGTTCTTC,TRBJ2-1,TRBD1,NA,TRBV6-5
CASGLSGSAPLHF,TGTGCTAGTGGTTTGTCAGGGAGCGCACCCCTCCACTTT,TRBJ1-6,NA,once,TRBV12-5
CASSLGGTSYTSYNEQFF,TGTGCCAGCAGCTTGGGGGGGACTAGCTACACCTCCTACAATGAGCAGTTCTTC,TRBJ2-1,TRBD2,NA,TRBV5-4
CASSRRTGGVYPEAFF,TGTGCCAGTAGTAGGAGGACAGGGGGCGTATATCCTGAAGCTTTCTTT,TRBJ1-1,TRBD1,NA,TRBV19
CASSLEGVLSEQYF,TGTGCCAGCAGCTTAGAGGGCGTCCTGAGCGAGCAGTACTTC,TRBJ2-7,NA,few,TRBV7-9
CATGKATDTQYF,TGTGCCACCGGGAAGGCAACAGATACGCAGTATTTT,TRBJ2-3,NA,NA,TRBV15
CSVDRGSSYNEQFF,TGCAGCGTTGATAGGGGGAGCTCCTACAATGAGCAGTTCTTC,TRBJ2-1,NA,few,TRBV29-1
CASSFGALAFF,TGTGCCAGCAGTTTCGGGGCTCTGGCTTTCTTT,TRBJ1-1,NA,NA,TRBV12-3/TRBV12-4
CASSPRASGRSPSYEQYF,TGTGCCAGCAGCCCGAGGGCTAGCGGGAGGTCCCCCTCCTACGAGCAGTACTTC,TRBJ2-7,TRBD2,NA,TRBV5-6
CAWHHNTEAFF,TGTGCCTGGCATCACAACACTGAAGCTTTCTTT,TRBJ1-1,NA,NA,TRBV30
CASSQDRAGWRNTEAFF,TGTGCCAGCAGCCAAGATAGGGCAGGCTGGAGGAACACTGAAGCTTTCTTT,TRBJ1-1,NA,NA,TRBV14
CASSLIGETQYF,TGTGCCAGCAGTTTAATTGGGGAGACCCAGTACTTC,TRBJ2-5,NA,NA,TRBV12-3/TRBV12-4
CASSRTSQETQYF,TGCGCCAGCAGTCGGACTAGCCAAGAGACCCAGTACTTC,TRBJ2-5,TRBD2,NA,TRBV10-1
CSVEETGVPRYGYTF,TGCAGCGTTGAGGAGACAGGGGTCCCTCGCTATGGCTACACCTTC,TRBJ1-2,TRBD1,NA,TRBV29-1
CASSEPSGVGGDTQYF,TGTGCCAGCAGTGAACCTTCTGGGGTAGGAGGAGATACGCAGTATTTT,TRBJ2-3,NA,NA,TRBV2
CAISEASSSYNSPLHF,TGTGCCATCAGTGAGGCGAGCAGCTCCTATAATTCACCCCTCCACTTT,TRBJ1-6,NA,NA,TRBV10-3
CASSGQGNYGYTF,TGTGCCAGCAGCGGACAGGGGAACTATGGCTACACCTTC,TRBJ1-2,TRBD1,NA,TRBV9
CASRFRDGSYEQYF,TGTGCCAGCCGTTTCCGGGACGGCTCCTACGAGCAGTACTTC,TRBJ2-7,NA,NA,TRBV2
CASSRGPQTYEQYF,TGTGCCAGCAGCCGAGGGCCACAGACCTACGAGCAGTACTTC,TRBJ2-7,NA,NA,TRBV11-2
CASSLTSGRLDTQYF,TGTGCCAGCAGCTTAACTAGCGGGAGGTTGGATACGCAGTATTTT,TRBJ2-3,TRBD2,NA,TRBV7-6
CASSIQGTANYGYTF,TGTGCCAGTAGTATCCAGGGGACCGCTAACTATGGCTACACCTTC,TRBJ1-2,NA,once,TRBV19
CASSPRGLPTFNQPQHF,TGTGCCAGCTCACCCCGAGGCCTTCCGACGTTTAATCAGCCCCAGCATTTT,TRBJ1-5,NA,NA,TRBV18
CATTSGLSTETQYF,TGTGCCACCACCTCAGGGCTCTCCACAGAGACCCAGTACTTC,TRBJ2-5,NA,NA,TRBV15
CSASPTDTQYF,TGCAGTGCCAGTCCCACAGATACGCAGTATTTT,TRBJ2-3,NA,once,TRBV20-1
CAWSVGIGELFF,TGTGCCTGGAGTGTGGGGATCGGGGAGCTGTTTTTT,TRBJ2-2,NA,NA,TRBV30
CASSTRGQGNTGELFF,TGTGCCAGCAGTACCCGAGGACAGGGAAACACCGGGGAGCTGTTTTTT,TRBJ2-2,TRBD1,NA,TRBV27
CASSPWREETQYF,TGTGCCAGCAGTCCCTGGCGGGAAGAGACCCAGTACTTC,TRBJ2-5,NA,NA,TRBV6-5
CASRNYRDGYGYTF,TGTGCCAGCCGCAACTATAGGGACGGTTATGGCTACACCTTC,TRBJ1-2,NA,NA,TRBV2
CASSQDRLTEAFF,TGTGCCAGCAGCCAAGACAGGCTCACTGAAGCTTTCTTT,TRBJ1-1,NA,NA,TRBV3-1/TRBV3-2
CASSEAKGGTDTQYF,TGTGCCAGCAGTGAAGCGAAGGGAGGCACAGATACGCAGTATTTT,TRBJ2-3,NA,NA,TRBV6-1
CASTPGGLNTEAFF,TGTGCCAGCACCCCGGGCGGGCTGAACACTGAAGCTTTCTTT,TRBJ1-1,NA,NA,TRBV27
CASIDLGQGNTEAFF,TGTGCCAGCATAGATCTGGGACAGGGGAACACTGAAGCTTTCTTT,TRBJ1-1,TRBD1,NA,TRBV7-9
CASTADRPEPKYSPLHF,TGCGCCAGCACGGCGGACAGGCCCGAACCCAAGTATTCACCCCTCCACTTT,TRBJ1-6,TRBD1,NA,TRBV23-1
CAISESSGSASGNTIYF,TGTGCCATCAGTGAGTCTTCGGGCAGTGCCTCTGGAAACACCATATATTTT,TRBJ1-3,NA,NA,TRBV10-3
CASSYFYGYTF,TGTGCCAGCAGTTACTTCTATGGCTACACCTTC,TRBJ1-2,NA,few,TRBV12-3/TRBV12-4
CASSGSGSSYEQYF,TGTGCCAGCAGTGGTAGCGGGAGCTCCTACGAGCAGTACTTC,TRBJ2-7,TRBD2,NA,TRBV5-8
CASSESGNQPQHF,TGTGCCAGCAGTGAAAGTGGAAATCAGCCCCAGCATTTT,TRBJ1-5,NA,once,TRBV6-1
CASSPQGLHTGELFF,TGTGCCAGCTCACCACAGGGATTACACACCGGGGAGCTGTTTTTT,TRBJ2-2,NA,NA,TRBV18
CASSIPGLNSGNTIYF,TGTGCCAGTAGTATACCGGGGCTCAACTCTGGAAACACCATATATTTT,TRBJ1-3,NA,NA,TRBV19